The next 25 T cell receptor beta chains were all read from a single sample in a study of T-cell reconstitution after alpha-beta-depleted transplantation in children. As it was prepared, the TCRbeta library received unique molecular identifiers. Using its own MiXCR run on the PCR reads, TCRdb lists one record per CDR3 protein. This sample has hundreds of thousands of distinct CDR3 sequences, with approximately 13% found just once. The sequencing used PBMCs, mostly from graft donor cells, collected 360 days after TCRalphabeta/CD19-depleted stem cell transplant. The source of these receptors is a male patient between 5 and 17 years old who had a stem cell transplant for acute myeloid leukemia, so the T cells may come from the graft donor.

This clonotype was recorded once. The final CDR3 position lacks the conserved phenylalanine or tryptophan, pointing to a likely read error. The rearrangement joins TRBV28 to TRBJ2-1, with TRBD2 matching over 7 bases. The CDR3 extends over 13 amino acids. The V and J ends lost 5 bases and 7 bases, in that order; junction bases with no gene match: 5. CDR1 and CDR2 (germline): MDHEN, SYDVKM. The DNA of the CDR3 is TGTGCCAGCAGTCCAAGCGGGATGAATGAGCAGTTCTCC. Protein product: CASSPSGMNEQFS.

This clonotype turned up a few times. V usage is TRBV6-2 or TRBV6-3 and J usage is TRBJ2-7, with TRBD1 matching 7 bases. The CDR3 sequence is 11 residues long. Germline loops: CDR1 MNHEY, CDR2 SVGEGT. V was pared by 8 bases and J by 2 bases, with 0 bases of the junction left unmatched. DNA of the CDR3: TGTGCCAGCGGACAGGCCTACGAGCAGTACTTC. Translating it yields CASGQAYEQYF.

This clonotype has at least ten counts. CDR3 in amino acids: CASSLGRGHGTDTQYF. CDR3 bases: TGTGCCAGCAGCTTAGGACGGGGCCACGGCACAGATACGCAGTATTTT. The genes are TRBV11-2 and TRBJ2-3; D may correspond to TRBD1 or TRBD2 (5 bases each). This CDR3 comprises 16 residues. Trimming removed 1 base at V and 1 base at J, with 12 bases between. CDR1 SGHAT and CDR2 FQNNGV come from the germline V gene.

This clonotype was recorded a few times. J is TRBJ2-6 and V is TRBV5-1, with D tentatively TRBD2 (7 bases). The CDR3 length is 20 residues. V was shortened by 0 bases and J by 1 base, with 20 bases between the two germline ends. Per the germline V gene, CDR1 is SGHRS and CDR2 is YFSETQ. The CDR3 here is CASSLAEGGAVPSGANVLTF. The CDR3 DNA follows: TGCGCCAGCAGCTTGGCCGAAGGGGGGGCTGTACCTTCTGGGGCCAACGTCCTGACTTTC.

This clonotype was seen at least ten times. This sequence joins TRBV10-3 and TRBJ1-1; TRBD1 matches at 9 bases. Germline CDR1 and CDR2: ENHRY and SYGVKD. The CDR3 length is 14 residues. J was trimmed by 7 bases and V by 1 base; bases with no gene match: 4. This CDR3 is CAISEFWGQGEAFF. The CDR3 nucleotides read TGTGCCATCAGTGAGTTCTGGGGACAGGGTGAAGCTTTCTTT.

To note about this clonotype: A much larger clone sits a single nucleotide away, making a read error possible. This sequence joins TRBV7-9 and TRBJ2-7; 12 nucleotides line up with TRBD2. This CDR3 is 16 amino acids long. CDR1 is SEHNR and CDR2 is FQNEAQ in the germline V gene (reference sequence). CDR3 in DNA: TGTGCCAGCAGCCCCTGGCTAGCGGGAGGGCCCAACGAGCAGCACTTC. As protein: CASSPWLAGGPNEQHF.

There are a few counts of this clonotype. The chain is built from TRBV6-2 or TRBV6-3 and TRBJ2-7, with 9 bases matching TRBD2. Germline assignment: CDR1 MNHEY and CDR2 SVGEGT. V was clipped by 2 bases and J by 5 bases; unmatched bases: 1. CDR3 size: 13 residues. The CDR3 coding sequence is TGTGCCAGCAGTTACGGGACTAGCAACGAGCAGTACTTC. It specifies CASSYGTSNEQYF.

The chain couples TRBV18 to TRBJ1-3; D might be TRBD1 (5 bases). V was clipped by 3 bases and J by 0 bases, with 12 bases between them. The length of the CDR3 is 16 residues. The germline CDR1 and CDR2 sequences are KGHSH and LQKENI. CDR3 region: CASSPNTGDSGNTIYF. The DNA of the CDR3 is TGTGCCAGCTCACCCAACACGGGGGACTCTGGAAACACCATATATTTT.

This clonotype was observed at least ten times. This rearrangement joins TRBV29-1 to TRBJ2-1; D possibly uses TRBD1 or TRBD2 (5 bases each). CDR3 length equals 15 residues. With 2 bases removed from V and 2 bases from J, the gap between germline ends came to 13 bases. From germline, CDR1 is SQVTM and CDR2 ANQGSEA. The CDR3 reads CSVERKGPPYNEQFF. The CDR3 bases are TGCAGCGTTGAAAGAAAGGGACCCCCCTACAATGAGCAGTTCTTC.

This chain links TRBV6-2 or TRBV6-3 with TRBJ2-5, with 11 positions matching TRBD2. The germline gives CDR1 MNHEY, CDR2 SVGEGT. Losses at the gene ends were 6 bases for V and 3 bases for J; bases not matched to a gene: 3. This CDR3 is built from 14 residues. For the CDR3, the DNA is TGTGCCAGCAGGCTACTAGCGGGAGAAGAGACCCAGTACTTC. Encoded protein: CASRLLAGEETQYF.

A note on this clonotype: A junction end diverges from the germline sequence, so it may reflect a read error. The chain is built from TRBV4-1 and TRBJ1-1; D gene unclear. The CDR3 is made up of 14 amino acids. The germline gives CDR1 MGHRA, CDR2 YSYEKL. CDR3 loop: CASIQDVELTEAFF. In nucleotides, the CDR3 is TGCGCCAGCATCCAAGACGTGGAGCTCACTGAAGCTTTCTTT.

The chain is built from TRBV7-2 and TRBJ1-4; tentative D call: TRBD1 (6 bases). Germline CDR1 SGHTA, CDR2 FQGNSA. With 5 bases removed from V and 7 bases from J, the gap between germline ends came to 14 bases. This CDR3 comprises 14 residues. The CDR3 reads CASSPTEGGEKLFF. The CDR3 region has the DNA TGTGCCAGCAGCCCCACCGAAGGGGGTGAAAAACTGTTTTTT.

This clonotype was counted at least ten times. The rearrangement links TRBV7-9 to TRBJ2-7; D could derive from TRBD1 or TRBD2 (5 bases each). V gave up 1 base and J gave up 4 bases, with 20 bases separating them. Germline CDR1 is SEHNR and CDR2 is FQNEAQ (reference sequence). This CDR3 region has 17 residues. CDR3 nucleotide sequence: TGTGCCAGCAGCTTAGAAAGTTGGGGACGGGGCACATACGAGCAGTACTTC. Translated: CASSLESWGRGTYEQYF. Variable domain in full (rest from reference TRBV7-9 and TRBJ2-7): DTGVSQNPRHKITKRGQNVTFRCDPISEHNRLYWYRQTLGQGPEFLTYFQNEAQLEKSRLLSDRFSAERPKGSFSTLEIQRTEQGDSAMYLCASSLESWGRGTYEQYFGPGTRLTVT.

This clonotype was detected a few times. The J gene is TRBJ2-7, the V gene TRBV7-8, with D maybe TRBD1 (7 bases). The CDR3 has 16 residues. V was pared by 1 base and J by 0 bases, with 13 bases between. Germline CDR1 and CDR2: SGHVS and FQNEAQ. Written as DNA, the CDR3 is TGTGCCAGCAGCTTAGAGCCAGGGGGGAGCTCCTACGAGCAGTACTTC. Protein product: CASSLEPGGSSYEQYF.

The CDR3 region is CASSPSQGGRETQYF. The CDR3 region has the DNA TGTGCCAGCAGTCCTTCCCAAGGGGGGCGAGAGACCCAGTACTTC. This chain connects TRBV28 to TRBJ2-5; the D gene could be TRBD1 or TRBD2 (6 bases each). CDR1 is MDHEN, CDR2 SYDVKM, per germline. The CDR3 extends over 15 amino acids. V was shortened by 5 bases and J by 4 bases, with 17 bases between the two germline ends.

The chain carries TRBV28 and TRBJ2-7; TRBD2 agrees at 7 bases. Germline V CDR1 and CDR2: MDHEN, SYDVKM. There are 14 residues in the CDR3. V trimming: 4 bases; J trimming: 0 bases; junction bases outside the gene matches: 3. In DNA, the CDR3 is TGTGCCAGCAGTTATCCTAGCGGCTCCTACGAGCAGTACTTC. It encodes CASSYPSGSYEQYF. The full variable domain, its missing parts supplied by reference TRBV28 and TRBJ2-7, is DVKVTQSSRYLVKRTGEKVFLECVQDMDHENMFWYRQDPGLGLRLIYFSYDVKMKEKGDIPEGYSVSREKKERFSLILESASTNQTSMYLCASSYPSGSYEQYFGPGTRLTVT.

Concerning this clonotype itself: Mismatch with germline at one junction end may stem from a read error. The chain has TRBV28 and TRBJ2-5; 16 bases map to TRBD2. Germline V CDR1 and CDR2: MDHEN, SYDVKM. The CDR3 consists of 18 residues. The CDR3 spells CASRSGTSGRERRETQNF. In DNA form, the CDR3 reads TGTGCCAGCAGGTCTGGGACTAGCGGGAGGGAGAGGAGGGAGACCCAGAACTTC. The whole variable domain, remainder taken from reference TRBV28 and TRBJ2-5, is DVKVTQSSRYLVKRTGEKVFLECVQDMDHENMFWYRQDPGLGLRLIYFSYDVKMKEKGDIPEGYSVSREKKERFSLILESASTNQTSMYLCASRSGTSGRERRETQNFGPGTRLLVL.

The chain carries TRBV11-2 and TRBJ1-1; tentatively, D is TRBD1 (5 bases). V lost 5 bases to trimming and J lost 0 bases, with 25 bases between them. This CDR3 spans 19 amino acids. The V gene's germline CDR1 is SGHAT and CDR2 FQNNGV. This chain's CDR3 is CASSHQGFWQDTMNTEAFF. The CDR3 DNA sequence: TGTGCCAGCAGCCACCAGGGTTTCTGGCAGGATACTATGAACACTGAAGCTTTCTTT.

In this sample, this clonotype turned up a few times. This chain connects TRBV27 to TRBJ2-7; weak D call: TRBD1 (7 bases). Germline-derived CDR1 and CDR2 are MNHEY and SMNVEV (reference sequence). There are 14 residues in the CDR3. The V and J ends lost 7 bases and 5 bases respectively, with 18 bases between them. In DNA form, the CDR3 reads TGTGCCAGCACGCCGACAGGGAGGTATAACGAGCAGTACTTC. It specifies CASTPTGRYNEQYF.

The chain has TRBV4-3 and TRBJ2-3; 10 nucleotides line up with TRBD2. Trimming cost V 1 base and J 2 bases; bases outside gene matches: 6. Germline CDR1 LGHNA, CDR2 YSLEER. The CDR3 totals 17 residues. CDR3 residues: CASSQVGAGGPTDTQYF. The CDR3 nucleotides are TGCGCCAGCAGCCAAGTGGGAGCGGGAGGGCCCACAGATACGCAGTATTTT.

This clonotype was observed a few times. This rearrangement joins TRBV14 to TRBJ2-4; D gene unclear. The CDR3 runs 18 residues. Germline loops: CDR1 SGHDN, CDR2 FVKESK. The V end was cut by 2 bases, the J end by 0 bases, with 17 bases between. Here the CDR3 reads CASSQSILEGPAKNIQYF. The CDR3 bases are TGTGCCAGCAGCCAATCGATCCTAGAAGGCCCAGCCAAAAACATTCAGTACTTC.

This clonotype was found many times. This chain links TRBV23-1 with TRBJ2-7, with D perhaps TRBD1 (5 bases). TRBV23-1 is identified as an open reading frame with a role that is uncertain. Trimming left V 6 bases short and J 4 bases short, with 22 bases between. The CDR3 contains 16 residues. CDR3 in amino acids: CASSPSSRDKGYEQYF. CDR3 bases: TGCGCCAGCAGCCCTTCCAGCAGGGATAAAGGGTACGAGCAGTACTTC.

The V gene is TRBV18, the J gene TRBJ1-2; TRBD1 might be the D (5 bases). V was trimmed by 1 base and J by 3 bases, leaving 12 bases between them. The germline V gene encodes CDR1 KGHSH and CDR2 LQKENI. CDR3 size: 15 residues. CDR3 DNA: TGTGCCAGCTCACCACAGGGGCGCGGGGACTATGGCTACACCTTC. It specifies CASSPQGRGDYGYTF.

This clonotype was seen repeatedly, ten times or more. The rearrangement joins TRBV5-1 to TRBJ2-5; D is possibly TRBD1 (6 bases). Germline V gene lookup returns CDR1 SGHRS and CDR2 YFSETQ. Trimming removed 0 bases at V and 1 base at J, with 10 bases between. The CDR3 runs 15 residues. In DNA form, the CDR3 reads TGCGCCAGCAGCTTGGTTGGACAGATCCAAGAGACCCAGTACTTC. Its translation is CASSLVGQIQETQYF.

This chain's CDR3 is CATHRTGVSYEQYF. CDR3 in DNA: TGTGCCACCCACCGGACGGGTGTTTCCTACGAGCAGTACTTC. The rearrangement links TRBV28 to TRBJ2-7; D gene uncertain. Per germline, CDR1 MDHEN and CDR2 SYDVKM. Trimming shortened V by 10 bases and J by 1 base, and 17 bases separated the two germline ends. The CDR3 loop spans 14 amino acids.